This T cell receptor beta chain was observed in a study of T-cell reconstitution after alpha-beta-depleted transplantation in children. Trimming took 5 bases from V and 5 from J; bases not matched to a gene: 10. CDR1 and CDR2 (germline): SGHVS, FQNEAQ. This CDR3 is built from 16 residues. Unique molecular identifiers were incorporated during preparation of the TCRbeta library. Each CDR3 protein gets one entry after TCRdb re-called the PCR reads with MiXCR. The table lists a few hundred thousand distinct CDR3 sequences, over 9% of them singletons. The chain carries TRBV7-8 and TRBJ2-1; 9 bases align to TRBD1. The sequenced sample was PBMCs from the stem cell graft donor, obtained from the stem cell graft. This clonotype was obtained from a human donor who donated a stem cell graft to a child with acute lymphoblastic leukemia. The CDR3 loop reads CASSRYGTGFDNEQFF. Written as DNA, the CDR3 is TGTGCCAGCAGCAGATACGGGACAGGGTTCGACAATGAGCAGTTCTTC.